The rows below give T cell receptor beta chains drawn from one sample of a study of identifying expanded T cells in peripheral blood. Here immunoSEQ multiplex PCR was the method, and the copy in TCRdb shows in-frame clones only, minus some. Of approximately 90,000 clones in the sample, approximately 84% are singletons; the top ten hold around 4.5%. Source material: blood. These receptors all come from a person aged 18 to 69 in good health. CDR3s include the opening cysteine and the closing phenylalanine or tryptophan. The D gene is left open where the match is weak. A clone size is listed for some rows: how often the clone was seen (once, few, many), or a class if it is expanded.

>TRBJ1-5|NA|TRBV6-6|NA
CASSYSPTGKQPQHF
TGTGCCAGCAGTTACTCCCCGACAGGCAAACAGCCCCAGCATTTT
>TRBJ1-2|NA|TRBV7-3|TRBD1
CASSPFGGPTGNYGYTF
TGTGCCAGCAGCCCGTTTGGGGGCCCGACAGGGAACTATGGCTACACCTTC
>TRBJ2-7|NA|TRBV6-5|NA
CASSYSHGSSREQYF
TGTGCCAGCAGTTACTCTCACGGCAGTTCGAGGGAGCAGTACTTC
>TRBJ1-2|few|TRBV19|NA
CASSMVTSGGYTF
TGTGCCAGTAGTATGGTCACCTCGGGTGGCTACACCTTC
>TRBJ2-5|NA|TRBV4-3|NA
CASSQEGRPQETQYF
TGCGCCAGCAGCCAAGAAGGACGGCCCCAAGAGACCCAGTACTTC
>TRBJ1-2|NA|TRBV6-5|NA
CASSYTTGNGYTF
TGTGCCAGCAGTTACACCACAGGGAACGGCTACACCTTC
>TRBJ1-2|NA|TRBV18|NA
CASSPLAYGYTF
TGTGCCAGCTCACCACTGGCTTATGGCTACACCTTC
>TRBJ1-6|NA|TRBV6-4|NA
CASPPGTPLSYNSPLHF
TGTGCCAGCCCCCCGGGGACACCGCTCTCCTATAATTCACCCCTCCACTTT
>TRBJ2-3|few|TRBV10-2|TRBD1
CASSRQGSQYF
TGCGCCAGCAGTCGACAGGGGTCGCAGTATTTT
>TRBJ1-4|NA|TRBV30|NA
CAWSRGPNEKLFF
TGTGCCTGGAGTAGAGGCCCAAATGAAAAACTGTTTTTT
>TRBJ2-1|NA|TRBV7-3|NA
CASSLNQGRLGEQFF
TGTGCCAGCAGCTTAAACCAGGGGAGGTTGGGTGAGCAGTTCTTC
>TRBJ2-7|NA|TRBV7-2|NA
CASRADTNSYEQYF
TGTGCCAGCAGGGCTGACACGAACTCCTACGAGCAGTACTTC
>TRBJ2-2|NA|TRBV2|NA
CASSVLGELFF
TGTGCCAGCAGTGTTTTGGGGGAGCTGTTTTTT
>TRBJ2-3|NA|TRBV7-2|TRBD2
CASSSYLSGGSSTDTQYF
TGTGCCAGCAGCTCTTACCTTAGCGGGGGCTCTAGCACAGATACGCAGTATTTT
>TRBJ2-7|NA|TRBV7-8|NA
CASSLAQGSDEQYF
TGTGCCAGCAGCTTAGCCCAGGGATCGGACGAGCAGTACTTC
>TRBJ2-3|NA|TRBV4-3|NA
CASSQVRVVTRTDTQYF
TGCGCCAGCAGCCAGGTGCGCGTGGTGACTCGCACAGATACGCAGTATTTT
>TRBJ1-2|once|TRBV4-1|TRBD1
CASSQVVGQGGKDGYTF
TGCGCCAGCAGCCAAGTCGTAGGACAGGGAGGGAAGGATGGCTACACCTTC
>TRBJ2-1|NA|TRBV7-9|NA
CASSLGLLNEQFF
TGTGCCAGCAGCTTGGGTCTACTCAATGAGCAGTTCTTC
>TRBJ2-5|NA|TRBV7-9|NA
CASSLDLVETQYF
TGTGCCAGCAGCTTAGACCTAGTAGAGACCCAGTACTTC
>TRBJ2-3|NA|TRBV5-1|NA
CASSLVVGHTDTQYF
TGCGCCAGCAGCTTGGTCGTAGGCCACACAGATACGCAGTATTTT
>TRBJ1-3|NA|TRBV6-5|NA
CASRRDLRTENTIYF
TGTGCCAGCAGAAGGGATCTCCGAACCGAAAACACCATATATTTT
>TRBJ1-2|NA|TRBV27|NA
CASRDRNYGYTF
TGTGCCAGCAGGGACAGAAACTATGGCTACACCTTC
>TRBJ2-1|NA|TRBV29-1|NA
CSGHRNNEQFF
TGCAGCGGACACAGAAACAATGAGCAGTTCTTC
>TRBJ1-4|NA|TRBV18|NA
CASSSDQNEGGEKLFF
TGTGCCAGCTCATCAGACCAGAATGAGGGTGGTGAAAAACTGTTTTTT
>TRBJ2-6|NA|TRBV5-4|NA
CASSLWLRGSGANVLTF
TGTGCCAGCAGCTTGTGGCTAAGGGGCTCTGGGGCCAACGTCCTGACTTTC
>TRBJ1-1|NA|TRBV18|NA
CASSLNRRGYTEAFF
TGTGCCAGCTCATTAAATAGAAGGGGATACACTGAAGCTTTCTTT
>TRBJ1-1|NA|TRBV7-2|NA
CASSFLGQTEAFF
TGTGCCAGCAGCTTTTTGGGTCAGACTGAAGCTTTCTTT
>TRBJ2-7|NA|TRBV10-3|TRBD1
CAISESGRQGDYEQYF
TGTGCCATCAGTGAGTCGGGCCGACAGGGGGATTACGAGCAGTACTTC
>TRBJ2-1|few|TRBV2|NA
CATSRLSSYNEQFF
TGTGCCACCTCTCGGCTGAGCTCCTACAATGAGCAGTTCTTC
>TRBJ1-1|NA|TRBV6-4|NA
CASSDRDRPRVPRRCEAFF
TGTGCCAGCAGTGACAGAGACAGGCCGAGGGTACCTAGAAGATGTGAAGCTTTCTTT
>TRBJ2-5|NA|TRBV18|TRBD2
CASSPRQRGSETQYF
TGTGCCAGCTCACCACGGCAGCGGGGGTCTGAGACCCAGTACTTC
>TRBJ1-6|few|TRBV6-1|NA
CASSDISWEGLYNSPLHF
TGTGCCAGCAGTGATATCAGTTGGGAGGGGCTTTATAATTCACCCCTCCACTTT
>TRBJ1-1|NA|TRBV6-6|NA
CASSPKYEAFF
TGTGCCAGCAGTCCCAAGTACGAAGCTTTCTTT
>TRBJ2-7|few|TRBV10-3|NA
CAITSSDEQYF
TGTGCCATCACCAGTTCCGACGAGCAGTACTTC
>TRBJ1-1|NA|TRBV27|NA
CASSYVGSVEAFF
TGTGCCAGCAGTTATGTAGGATCCGTTGAAGCTTTCTTT
>TRBJ2-2|NA|TRBV14|NA
CASSHIVLTGELFF
TGTGCCAGCAGTCACATAGTGTTGACCGGGGAGCTGTTTTTT
>TRBJ1-2|NA|TRBV6-5|NA
CASSYGVGTNGYTF
TGTGCCAGCAGTTACGGGGTCGGGACTAATGGCTACACCTTC
>TRBJ2-7|NA|TRBV14|NA
CASSQGPGPYEQYF
TGTGCCAGCAGCCAAGGTCCAGGACCCTACGAGCAGTACTTC
>TRBJ2-5|few|TRBV6-5|NA
CASSYATQTETQYF
TGTGCCAGCAGCTACGCCACACAAACGGAGACCCAGTACTTC
>TRBJ1-3|NA|TRBV9|NA
CASSVGIDSGNTIYF
TGTGCCAGCAGCGTAGGAATTGACTCTGGAAACACCATATATTTT
>TRBJ2-7|NA|TRBV5-1|NA
CASSTNRVSEQYF
TGCGCCAGCAGTACGAACAGGGTTTCCGAGCAGTACTTC
>TRBJ2-3|NA|TRBV15|TRBD1
CATGQGRDTQYF
TGTGCCACAGGACAGGGGAGGGATACGCAGTATTTT
>TRBJ2-7|NA|TRBV7-2|TRBD1
CASSPTASTGSYEQYF
TGTGCCAGCAGCCCGACAGCTTCGACAGGGTCCTACGAGCAGTACTTC
>TRBJ2-3|NA|TRBV4-1|TRBD2
CATRLAGETDTQYF
TGCGCCACCCGACTAGCGGGGGAGACAGATACGCAGTATTTT
>TRBJ2-7|NA|TRBV6-1|TRBD2
CASSEGLAGTYEQYF
TGTGCCAGCAGTGAAGGACTAGCGGGAACCTACGAGCAGTACTTC
>TRBJ2-5|NA|TRBV18|TRBD1
CASSPLQGGTKETQYF
TGTGCCAGCTCACCCCTACAGGGGGGTACCAAAGAGACCCAGTACTTC